This entry lists 4 T cell receptor beta chains sequenced from one sample in a study of blood T cell repertoires in COVID-19. The table came from immunoSEQ multiplex PCR; TCRdb's copy has only in-frame clones and leaves some out. The table records 210,000 or so clones, 85% to 90% of them present only once. Material for sequencing was peripheral blood. These receptors came from a young man with COVID-19, enrolled during active disease.

The chain couples TRBV2 to TRBJ1-6; 9 bases map to TRBD1. Germline lookup yields CDR1 SNHLY and CDR2 FYNNEI. J gave up 6 bases and V 2 bases, and 2 bases lay outside the gene matches. CDR3 length: 15 residues. The CDR3 region has the DNA TGTGCCAGCAGTGAAACGACAGGGGGTAATTCACCCCTCCACTTT. Its protein product is CASSETTGGNSPLHF.

The V gene is TRBV7-9, the J gene TRBJ1-2; D perhaps matches TRBD1 (6 bases). The CDR3 runs 14 residues. V lost 3 bases to trimming and J lost 1 base, with 9 bases between them. CDR1 and CDR2 (germline): SEHNR, FQNEAQ (reference sequence). CDR3 bases: TGTGCCAGCAGCTTTGGGGGCAGTAACTATGGCTACACCTTC. As protein: CASSFGGSNYGYTF.

This clone was seen once. V and J are TRBV6-5 and TRBJ1-1; possibly TRBD1 for D (6 bases). CDR1 is MNHEY, CDR2 SVGAGI, per germline. V lost 6 bases and J lost 5, with 13 bases in between. This CDR3 spans 13 amino acids. This CDR3 reads CASRTGSGTEAFF. Written as DNA, the CDR3 is TGTGCCAGCAGAACAGGGTCCGGGACTGAAGCTTTCTTT.

The chain has TRBV7-9 and TRBJ1-2; D is unclear. CDR3 length equals 16 residues. Germline V CDR1 and CDR2: SEHNR, FQNEAQ (reference sequence). V shed 4 bases and J shed 8 bases, with 23 bases lying between them. CDR3 sequence (DNA): TGTGCCAGCAGCTCCTCCCTGGGGATCGGGGAGGCGGGCTACACCTTC. Protein: CASSSSLGIGEAGYTF. Using reference TRBV7-9 and TRBJ1-2 for the parts outside the CDR3, the full variable domain is DTGVSQNPRHKITKRGQNVTFRCDPISEHNRLYWYRQTLGQGPEFLTYFQNEAQLEKSRLLSDRFSAERPKGSFSTLEIQRTEQGDSAMYLCASSSSLGIGEAGYTFGSGTRLTVV.